This T cell receptor (beta chain) comes out of a study of T cells in Graves' hyperthyroidism and ophthalmopathy (dated by TCRdb to about 2019). The study in broad terms: Peripheral blood was collected at initial diagnosis, before any treatment. The study also compared thyroid tissue and blood T-cell repertoires from about six Graves' hyperthyroidism patients. To identify TCR V-J signatures that set the groups apart, the researchers used a discovery cohort of about a hundred patients, made up of 40 to 45 with Graves' ophthalmopathy and some 60 with stable Graves' hyperthyroidism. Prospective prediction of ophthalmopathy was tested in an independent validation cohort of 18 to 20 hyperthyroidism patients and 17 patients who later progressed to ophthalmopathy. The approximately 100 discovery patients were divided at random into training and test sets in a 7:3 ratio. TCR Vbeta CDR3 sequencing of 135 peripheral blood samples (around 45 ophthalmopathy, 75 to 85 hyperthyroidism and some 17 progressor patients) is reported in the paper. Once sampling was done, hyperthyroidism patients were given methimazole at a starting dose of 30 mg daily, whereas ophthalmopathy patients were given high-dose intravenous methylprednisolone. The paper as a whole reports these results and caveats: In validation, the model predicted progression to ophthalmopathy with 55% to 71% sensitivity and 72% to 85% specificity, a median of around six months before onset. A model built on a 13 V-J signature distinguished ophthalmopathy from stable hyperthyroidism, reaching 85% to 90% sensitivity and about 81% specificity in cross-validation and 80%/75% in testing. No statistical method was used to set the sample size in advance, and investigators knew the group allocation. Most expanded thyroid clonotypes (frequency above 0.001) were also detected in blood, a finding suggesting that blood repertoires may reflect thyroid immune responses.

Amplification of TCR beta CDR3 regions was carried out from RNA transcripts. For the first round of RT-PCR on the TCR CDR3, the HTBI primer set was used together with the Qiagen OneStep RT-PCR kit. Libraries were constructed in a second round of multiplex PCR, after which size selection and purification were carried out. The libraries were sequenced on an Illumina HiSeq2000 using paired-end 100 bp reads. In the original analysis: Raw data were processed with SOAPnuke, discarding reads with adapters, uncalled bases, mean Phred below 15, or no exact constant-primer or identifier match. COPE v1.2.5 was used to merge the high-quality paired reads, and each unique nucleotide sequence was defined as a clonotype. Clonotypes were aligned to IMGT TRBV, TRBD and TRBJ reference segments using MiTCR v1.1. The analysis included only V-J combinations with a frequency above 0.0001, which together covered around 99% of the repertoires. A TCS score was defined as the ratio between F50 (clonal expansion) and ExV (chaos), using BLOSUM62-based TCRdist between CDR3 peptides within each V-J. Welch's t-statistics and random forest reduced around 520 V-J features to about 12, which were used in a naive Bayes classifier (R e1071). TCRdb reprocessed the public reads (quality trimming at Q25 with fastp, clone calling with MiXCR) and kept in-frame beta chains. Here each entry gathers all rows of one CDR3 protein and keeps the most common genes and DNA. TCRdb assigned the V and J calls; the authors' analysis was not used. The sample contains about 710,000 distinct CDR3 sequences, less than 20% of them found a single time. The ten largest clones capture 8.4% of the sample.

This clonotype was recorded a few times. It has no known antigen specificity. Base qualities were left out, and no much larger clone turns up one base away. A patient counted as having stable Graves' hyperthyroidism if no progression to ophthalmopathy occurred over 18 months of follow-up. Hyperthyroidism patients were newly diagnosed, had a disease duration of under 2 months, and were aged 18 to 65 years. The study excluded patients with uncontrolled infections, other autoimmune diseases, pregnancy or lactation. Diagnoses were established on the basis of clinical symptoms, serum thyroxine and TRAb, thyroid ultrasound, and orbital computed tomography. PBMCs were separated from roughly 9.3 ml of fresh peripheral blood using Ficoll-Paque density gradient centrifugation. Trizol reagent was used to extract total RNA, and RNA quality was then checked on an Agilent 2100 Bioanalyzer. Deletion took 6 bases off V and 6 bases off J, with a span of 20 bases between the germline ends. Looking up the germline V gene (reference sequence) yields CDR1 DFQATT and CDR2 SNEGSKA. Spanning cysteine to phenylalanine, the CDR3 consists of 14 amino acids. Just CDR3 DNA is preserved here, 42 bases in frame from base 1.

The receptor comes from a man aged 18 to 30 with Graves' hyperthyroidism. The rearrangement combines TRBV20-1 with TRBJ1-1; a tentative D call is TRBD1 (6 bases match). The sequenced sample was blood. The DNA sequence reads TGCAGTGCATTGAGACAGGCTCGAGACCCTGAAGCTTTCTTT. This encodes CSALRQARDPEAFF.